What follows are 22 T cell receptor beta chains derived from one specimen sequenced in a study of follicular helper T cells after annual influenza vaccination. Measured with immunoSEQ multiplex PCR; TCRdb has only the in-frame clones, and not every one. Of more than 10,000 clones detected, 81% appear once; the ten largest clones hold 0.7% to 0.95%. The time point: 2014-2015 season, pre-vaccination. The sample here was CXCR5- memory CD4+ T cells sorted from blood, taken on the day of influenza vaccination. Every receptor here comes from an adult who received the influenza vaccine.

The chain has TRBV27 and TRBJ2-2; 9 bases fit TRBD2. This CDR3 has 15 amino acids. The trim removed 7 bases at V and 2 bases at J, leaving 5 bases unmatched. Germline assignment: CDR1 MNHEY and CDR2 SMNVEV (reference sequence). CDR3 in DNA: TGTGCCAGCACCAGCGGGGGGCGCAACACCGGGGAGCTGTTTTTT. It translates to CASTSGGRNTGELFF.

This rearrangement joins TRBV10-2 to TRBJ2-7; the match to TRBD2 covers 8 bases. The ends lost 7 bases at V and 2 bases at J; junction bases unmatched: 4. The CDR3 loop spans 13 amino acids. CDR1 and CDR2 from the germline V gene are WSHSY and SAAADI. The CDR3 region has the DNA TGCGCCAGCATTCCGGGGGGGGCCTACGAGCAGTACTTC. Its translation is CASIPGGAYEQYF.

This chain joins TRBV6-1 and TRBJ2-7; 10 nucleotides line up with TRBD1. The J call may be wrong; the DNA end is better matched by TRBJ2-1. Per the germline V gene, CDR1 is MNHNS and CDR2 is SASEGT. The CDR3 totals 13 residues. CDR3 region: CASSRTGGNEQFF. As DNA, the CDR3 is TGTGCCAGCAGTAGGACAGGGGGCAATGAGCAGTTCTTC.

The rearrangement uses TRBV5-1 and TRBJ2-7; the D is unclear. V dropped 3 bases and J dropped 2 bases, with 3 bases sitting between them. CDR1 and CDR2 from the germline V gene are SGHRS and YFSETQ. The CDR3 spans 11 residues. The CDR3 bases are TGCGCCAGCAGCTCAGCCTACGAGCAGTACTTC. This translates into CASSSAYEQYF.

The chain has TRBV6-5 and TRBJ1-4, with D perhaps matching TRBD1 (5 bases). Germline CDR1 reads MNHEY; CDR2 reads SVGAGI. The CDR3 is 13 residues long. The V end was cut by 6 bases, the J end by 8 bases, with 13 bases between. The CDR3 nucleotides read TGTGCCAGCAGGGGGTCGGGGCGAGAAAAACTGTTTTTT. It codes for CASRGSGREKLFF.

The V gene is TRBV19, the J gene TRBJ1-5; TRBD1 agrees at 9 bases. The CDR3 totals 16 residues. The V gene end was trimmed by 5 bases and the J gene end by 4 bases; junction bases not matched to a gene: 9. CDR1 and CDR2 (germline): LNHDA, SQIVND (reference sequence). CDR3 loop: CASSPTGTGRNQPQHF. The CDR3 nucleotides read TGTGCCAGTAGTCCAACCGGGACAGGGAGGAATCAGCCCCAGCATTTT.

CDR3 in amino acids: CASSSGQGSGNTIYF. CDR3 nucleotide sequence: TGTGCCAGCAGCTCCGGACAGGGGTCAGGAAACACCATATATTTT. The chain is built from TRBV7-9 and TRBJ1-3, with TRBD1 matching over 9 bases. CDR3 length: 15 residues. Germline V gene sequence: CDR1 SEHNR, CDR2 FQNEAQ (reference sequence). V lost 4 bases, J lost 4 bases, and 5 bases stayed unmatched.

V is TRBV15 and J is TRBJ2-7; 7 positions match TRBD1. The CDR3 sequence is 13 residues long. J gave up 3 bases and V 3 bases, and 2 bases lay outside the gene matches. Per germline, CDR1 LNHNV and CDR2 YYDKDF (reference sequence). The CDR3 loop is CATSRDRSYEQYF. In nucleotides, the CDR3 is TGTGCCACCAGCAGGGACAGGAGCTACGAGCAGTACTTC.

This chain links TRBV7-2 with TRBJ1-1; D is ambiguous. V lost 5 bases and J 4 bases, leaving 11 bases between the germline ends. Germline CDR1 and CDR2: SGHTA and FQGNSA. The CDR3 loop spans 13 amino acids. The DNA of the CDR3 is TGTGCCAGCAGCCAAGACACTTTCACTGAAGCTTTCTTT. It yields the protein CASSQDTFTEAFF.

This clone was observed once. V usage is TRBV2 and J usage is TRBJ2-1; 16 bases agree with TRBD2. The V segment lost 6 bases and the J segment 3 bases; nucleotides outside the gene matches: 5. This CDR3 spans 17 amino acids. CDR1 SNHLY and CDR2 FYNNEI come from the germline V gene. Written as DNA, the CDR3 is TGTGCCAGCAGGGGACTAGCGGGGGGGCCGGGCTACAATGAGCAGTTCTTC. It encodes CASRGLAGGPGYNEQFF.

The V call is TRBV5-4, the J call TRBJ1-2; 7 bases align to TRBD1. The germline CDR1 and CDR2 sequences are SGHNT and YYREEE (reference sequence). This CDR3 is built from 17 residues. Germline trimming cut 0 bases from V and 2 bases from J; bases unmatched to any gene: 10. The CDR3 DNA reads as TGTGCCAGCAGCTTGGCTCGCGTGAAACAGGGGAACTATGGCTACACCTTC. It encodes CASSLARVKQGNYGYTF.

In DNA form, the CDR3 reads TGTGCCTGGAGCCTAGCGGGGGGGTCCGGGGAGCTGTTTTTT. Protein sequence: CAWSLAGGSGELFF. This sequence joins TRBV30 and TRBJ2-2; 12 nucleotides match TRBD2. The trim removed 3 bases at V and 6 bases at J, leaving 2 bases unmatched. Per the germline V gene, CDR1 is GTSNPN and CDR2 is SVGIG (reference sequence). The CDR3 consists of 14 residues.

The rearrangement uses TRBV30 and TRBJ1-1, with D possibly matching TRBD1 (6 bases). The germline CDR1 and CDR2 sequences are GTSNPN and SVGIG (reference sequence). The CDR3 is 13 residues long. V was pared by 4 bases and J by 3 bases, with 12 bases between. The CDR3, as DNA: TGTGCCTGGAAGGGGGGTAGGGACACTGAAGCTTTCTTT. Translation gives CAWKGGRDTEAFF.

V usage is TRBV28 and J usage is TRBJ2-5, with D possibly TRBD1 on 5 matching bases. This CDR3 has 15 amino acids. Per germline, CDR1 MDHEN and CDR2 SYDVKM. Trimming removed 4 bases at V and 0 bases at J, with 12 bases between. The CDR3 region has the DNA TGTGCCAGCAGTTCCCTCTCAGGGAACCAAGAGACCCAGTACTTC. Translating gives CASSSLSGNQETQYF.

The chain links TRBV18 to TRBJ1-6; no reliable D call. The CDR3 has 15 residues. In germline, CDR1 is KGHSH, CDR2 LQKENI. V lost 3 bases, J lost 9 bases, and 15 bases lay in between. CDR3 in DNA: TGTGCCAGCTCACCGCCGGGGATTGGAGCTTCACCCCTCCACTTT. Translation: CASSPPGIGASPLHF. The full variable domain, in which reference TRBV18 and TRBJ1-6 provide the parts outside the CDR3, is NAGVMQNPRHLVRRRGQEARLRCSPMKGHSHVYWYRQLPEEGLKFMVYLQKENIIDESGMPKERFSAEFPKEGPSILRIQQVVRGDSAAYFCASSPPGIGASPLHFGNGTRLTVT.

This chain joins TRBV29-1 and TRBJ1-6, with D uncertain. The V and J ends lost 8 bases and 3 bases respectively, with 11 bases between them. The CDR3 contains 13 residues. Germline values: CDR1 SQVTM, CDR2 ANQGSEA. CDR3 residues: CSIRHDYNSPLHF. Here the CDR3 DNA reads TGCAGCATCCGACACGACTATAATTCACCCCTCCACTTT.

The rearrangement uses TRBV7-2 and TRBJ1-3; 9 bases are shared with TRBD1. V lost 1 base, J lost 3 bases, and 1 base stayed unmatched. Germline loops: CDR1 SGHTA, CDR2 FQGNSA. CDR3 size: 15 residues. The CDR3: CASSLGTGVGNTIYF. The CDR3 DNA reads as TGTGCCAGCAGCTTAGGGACAGGGGTTGGAAACACCATATATTTT.

The rearrangement uses TRBV12-5 and TRBJ2-1, with D maybe TRBD1 (6 bases). The CDR3 extends over 13 amino acids. V was clipped by 1 base and J by 9 bases, with 10 bases between them. The germline V gene encodes CDR1 LGHNT and CDR2 FRNRAP. The CDR3 sequence: CASGLAVDSEQFF. The CDR3 region has the DNA TGTGCTAGTGGTTTGGCGGTGGACAGTGAGCAGTTCTTC.

The chain recombines TRBV5-1 with TRBJ1-2, with D uncertain. Deletions cut 0 bases from V and 4 bases from J, with 10 bases between. This CDR3 has 14 amino acids. Looked up from germline, CDR1 is SGHRS and CDR2 is YFSETQ. DNA for the CDR3: TGCGCCAGCAGCTTGGGGACCTCTACCTATGGCTACACCTTC. Protein product: CASSLGTSTYGYTF.

This sequence joins TRBV20-1 and TRBJ2-7; no clear D. V lost 5 bases, J lost 3 bases, and 8 bases lay in between. The CDR3 length is 11 residues. From germline, CDR1 is DFQATT and CDR2 SNEGSKA (reference sequence). CDR3 DNA sequence: TGCAGTGCTCGAAAGGACTACGAGCAGTACTTC. Residues: CSARKDYEQYF.

The CDR3 sequence is CASSPGTGGEQFF. DNA of the CDR3: TGTGCCAGCAGTCCCGGGACAGGGGGTGAGCAGTTCTTC. The chain links TRBV6-6 to TRBJ2-1; 11 positions agree with TRBD1. V was clipped by 5 bases and J by 9 bases; unmatched bases: 3. CDR1 MNHNY and CDR2 SVGAGI come from the germline V gene (reference sequence). The CDR3 spans 13 residues.

This chain links TRBV27 with TRBJ2-5; TRBD2 agrees at 15 bases. V shed 5 bases and J 9 bases; nucleotides not matched to a gene: 10. Germline loops: CDR1 MNHEY, CDR2 SMNVEV (reference sequence). This CDR3 is 16 amino acids long. The CDR3 sequence: CASSTRTSGGAFAQYF. The CDR3 nucleotides read TGTGCCAGCAGTACCCGGACTAGCGGGGGGGCTTTTGCCCAGTACTTC.